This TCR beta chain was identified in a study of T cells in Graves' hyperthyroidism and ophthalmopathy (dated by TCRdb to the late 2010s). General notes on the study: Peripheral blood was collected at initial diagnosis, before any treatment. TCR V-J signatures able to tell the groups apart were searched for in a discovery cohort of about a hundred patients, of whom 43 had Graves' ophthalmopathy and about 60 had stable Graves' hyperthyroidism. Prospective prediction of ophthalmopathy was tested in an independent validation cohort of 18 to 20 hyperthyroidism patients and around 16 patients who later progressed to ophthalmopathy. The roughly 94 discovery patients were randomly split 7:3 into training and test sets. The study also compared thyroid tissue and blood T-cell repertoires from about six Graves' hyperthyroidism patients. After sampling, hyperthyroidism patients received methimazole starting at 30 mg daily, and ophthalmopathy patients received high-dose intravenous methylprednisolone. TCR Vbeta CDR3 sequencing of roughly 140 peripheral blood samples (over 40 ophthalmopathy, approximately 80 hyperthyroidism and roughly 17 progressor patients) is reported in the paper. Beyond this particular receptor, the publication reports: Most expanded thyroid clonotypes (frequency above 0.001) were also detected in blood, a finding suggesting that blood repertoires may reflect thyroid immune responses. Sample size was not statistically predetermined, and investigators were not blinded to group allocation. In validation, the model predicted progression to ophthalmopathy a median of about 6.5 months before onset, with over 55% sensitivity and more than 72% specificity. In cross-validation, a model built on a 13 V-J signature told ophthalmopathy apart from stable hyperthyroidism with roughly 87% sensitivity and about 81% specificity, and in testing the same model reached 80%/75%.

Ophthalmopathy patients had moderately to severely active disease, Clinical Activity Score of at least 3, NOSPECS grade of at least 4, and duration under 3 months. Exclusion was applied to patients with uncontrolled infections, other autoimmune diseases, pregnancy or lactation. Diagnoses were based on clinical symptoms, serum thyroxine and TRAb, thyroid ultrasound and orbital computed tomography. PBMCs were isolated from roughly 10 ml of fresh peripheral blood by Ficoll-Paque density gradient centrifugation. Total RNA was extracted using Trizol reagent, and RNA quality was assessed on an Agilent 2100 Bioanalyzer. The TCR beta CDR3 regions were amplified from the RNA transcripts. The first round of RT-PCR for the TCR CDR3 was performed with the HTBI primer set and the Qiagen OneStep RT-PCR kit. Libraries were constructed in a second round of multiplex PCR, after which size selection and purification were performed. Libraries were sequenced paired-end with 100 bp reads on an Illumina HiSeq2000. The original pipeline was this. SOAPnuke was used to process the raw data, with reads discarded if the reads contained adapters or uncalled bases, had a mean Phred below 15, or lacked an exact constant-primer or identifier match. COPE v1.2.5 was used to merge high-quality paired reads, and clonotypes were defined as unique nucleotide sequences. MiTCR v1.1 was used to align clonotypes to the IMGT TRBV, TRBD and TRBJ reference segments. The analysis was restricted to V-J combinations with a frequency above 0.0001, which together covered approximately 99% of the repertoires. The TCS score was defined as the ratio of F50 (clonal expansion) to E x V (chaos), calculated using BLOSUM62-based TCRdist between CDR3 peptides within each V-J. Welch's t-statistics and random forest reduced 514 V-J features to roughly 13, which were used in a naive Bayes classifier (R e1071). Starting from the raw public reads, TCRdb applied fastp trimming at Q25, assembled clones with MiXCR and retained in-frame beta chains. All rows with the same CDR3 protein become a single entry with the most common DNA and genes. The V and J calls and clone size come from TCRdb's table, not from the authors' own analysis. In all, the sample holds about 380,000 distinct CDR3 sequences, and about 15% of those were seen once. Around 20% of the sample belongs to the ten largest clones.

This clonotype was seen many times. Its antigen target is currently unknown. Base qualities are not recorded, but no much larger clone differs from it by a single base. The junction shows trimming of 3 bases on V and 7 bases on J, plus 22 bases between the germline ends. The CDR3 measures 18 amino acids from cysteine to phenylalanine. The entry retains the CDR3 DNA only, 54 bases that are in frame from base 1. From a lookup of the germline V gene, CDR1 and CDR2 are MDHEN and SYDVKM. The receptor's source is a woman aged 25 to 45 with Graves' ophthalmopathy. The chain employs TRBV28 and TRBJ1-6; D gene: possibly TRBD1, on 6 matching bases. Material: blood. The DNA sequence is TGTGCCAGCAGTTTTTCTCCGGGGACACCAATCCGGAATTCACCCCTCCACTTT. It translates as CASSFSPGTPIRNSPLHF.